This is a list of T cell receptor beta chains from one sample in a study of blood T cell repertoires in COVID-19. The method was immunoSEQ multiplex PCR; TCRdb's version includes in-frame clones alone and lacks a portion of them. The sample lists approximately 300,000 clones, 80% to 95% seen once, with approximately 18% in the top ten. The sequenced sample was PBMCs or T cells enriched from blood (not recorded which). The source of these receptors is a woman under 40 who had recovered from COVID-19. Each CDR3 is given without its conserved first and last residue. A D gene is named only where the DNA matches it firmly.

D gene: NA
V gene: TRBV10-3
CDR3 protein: AISDWAYTDTQY

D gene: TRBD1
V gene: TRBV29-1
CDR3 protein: SVAMDRDEQY

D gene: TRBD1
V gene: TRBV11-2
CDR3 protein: ASSLVGGEYEQY

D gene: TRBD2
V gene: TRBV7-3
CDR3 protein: ASSRQPLVAGGSYNEQF

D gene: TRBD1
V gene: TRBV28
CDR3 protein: ASSDRFGTGPYGYT

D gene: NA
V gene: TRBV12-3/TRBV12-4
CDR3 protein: ASSQTANYGYT

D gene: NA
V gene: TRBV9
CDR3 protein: ASSVEPQGNEQF

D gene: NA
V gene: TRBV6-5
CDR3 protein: ASSFTGGRGYT

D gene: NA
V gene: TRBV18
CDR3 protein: ATHGGIDQPQH

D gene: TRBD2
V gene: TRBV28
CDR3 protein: ASSRAGAKDTQY

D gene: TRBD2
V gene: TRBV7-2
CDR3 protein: ASSLEGGSYEQY

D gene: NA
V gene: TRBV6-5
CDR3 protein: ASNSDVANVLT

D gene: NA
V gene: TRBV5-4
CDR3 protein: ASSPGGQVRF

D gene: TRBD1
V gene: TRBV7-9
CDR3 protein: ASNDGTGFFQPQH

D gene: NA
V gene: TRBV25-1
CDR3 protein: ASSEEGDTEAF

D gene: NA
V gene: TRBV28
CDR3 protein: ASSLKGVTEAF

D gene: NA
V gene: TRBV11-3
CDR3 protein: ASSSPTGSSYNEQF

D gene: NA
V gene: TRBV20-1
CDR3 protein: SASGQGPLIEAF

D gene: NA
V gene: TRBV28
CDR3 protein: ASSPTGTAGNTIY

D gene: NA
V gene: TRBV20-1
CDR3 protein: SAGGRETQY

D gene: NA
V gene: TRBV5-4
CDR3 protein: ASSTDRTETQY

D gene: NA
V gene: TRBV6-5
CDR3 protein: ASSQSSGGKYGYT

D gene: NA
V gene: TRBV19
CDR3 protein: ASSMSRESYEQY

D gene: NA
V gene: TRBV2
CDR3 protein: ASSESGSSVSEAF

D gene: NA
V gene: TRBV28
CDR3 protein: ASSFPGVNTDTQY

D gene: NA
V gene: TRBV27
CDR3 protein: ASSTSPVSNRYT

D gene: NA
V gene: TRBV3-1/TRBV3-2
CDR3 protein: ASSQAVFQGDEQY

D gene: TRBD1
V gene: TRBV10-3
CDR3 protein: AIKPGQGTNEQY

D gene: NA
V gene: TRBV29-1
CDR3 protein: SVSGTQIRNEQF

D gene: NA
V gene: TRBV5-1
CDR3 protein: ASSFFRKNTGELF

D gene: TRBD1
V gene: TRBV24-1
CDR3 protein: ATSDSTGDGYGYT

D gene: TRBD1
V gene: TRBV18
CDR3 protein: ASSPKTGGDGYT

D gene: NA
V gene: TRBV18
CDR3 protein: ASSPYTAGANVLT

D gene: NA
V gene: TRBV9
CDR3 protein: ASSVAGTTDTQY

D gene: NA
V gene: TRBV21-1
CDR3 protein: ASTGWSSYNEQF

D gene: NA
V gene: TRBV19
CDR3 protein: ASSMATGRIGQPQH

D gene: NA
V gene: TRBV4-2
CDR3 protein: ASSQFSVNEQF

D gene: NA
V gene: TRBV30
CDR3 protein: AWSPSSYNEQF

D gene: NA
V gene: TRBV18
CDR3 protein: ASSPNRGGDSGYT

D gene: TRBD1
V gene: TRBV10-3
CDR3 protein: AISEGGIPEQF

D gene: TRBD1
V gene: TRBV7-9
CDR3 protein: ASSSGQVPDTQY

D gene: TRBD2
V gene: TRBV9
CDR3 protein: ASSAPTSPYEQY

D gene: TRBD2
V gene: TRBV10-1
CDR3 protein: ASSHSSGGGPGELF

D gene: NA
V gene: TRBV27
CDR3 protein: ASSLSWTAQRGEQY

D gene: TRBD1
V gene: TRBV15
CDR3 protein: ATSPTRGTASPLH

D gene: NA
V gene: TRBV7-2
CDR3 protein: ASSGGRAEAF

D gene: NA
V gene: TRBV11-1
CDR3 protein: ASSLLQLSGNTIY

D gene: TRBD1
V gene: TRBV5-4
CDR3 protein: ASSLIGQGLGGANVLT

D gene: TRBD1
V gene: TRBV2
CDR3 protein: ASTQGEAEAF

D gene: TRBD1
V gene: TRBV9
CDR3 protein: ASSEGQGATNEQF

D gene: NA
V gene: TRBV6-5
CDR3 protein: ASSYLYSYEQY

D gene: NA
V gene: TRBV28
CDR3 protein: ASSGSGDNEQF

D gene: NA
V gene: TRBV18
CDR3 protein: ASSPDRNSYEQY

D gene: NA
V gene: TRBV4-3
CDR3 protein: ASSQGGSGELF

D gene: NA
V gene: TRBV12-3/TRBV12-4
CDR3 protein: ASSLIGNYGYT

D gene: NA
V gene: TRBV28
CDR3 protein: ASGAWFYEQY

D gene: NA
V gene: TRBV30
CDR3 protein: AWSKGHSNTGELF